Ten or more counts support the clone carrying this T cell receptor beta chain. Its cognate antigen is unknown. Germline V gives CDR1 SGHDN, CDR2 FVKESK. The length of the CDR3 is 14 residues. V was clipped by 3 bases and J by 7 bases; unmatched bases: 8. The study, taken as a whole, reports: Greatest tumor Treg TCR overlap was with tumor naive CD4+ cells.

TCRdb analysed the 5' RACE reads with MiXCR anew, one entry per CDR3 protein. The data contain more than 10,000 distinct CDR3 sequences, more than 20% of them singletons. This TCR derives from a female donor with breast cancer. Sequences were obtained from naive CD4+ T cells sorted from blood. The subset is: naive CD4+ T cells, CD4+CD45RA+CD25-. The rearrangement uses TRBV14 and TRBJ1-1, with TRBD1 matching 7 bases. CDR3 coding DNA: TGTGCCAGCAGCCAGGGCAGGGGGTTCGGTGAAGCTTTCTTT. Translating gives CASSQGRGFGEAFF.